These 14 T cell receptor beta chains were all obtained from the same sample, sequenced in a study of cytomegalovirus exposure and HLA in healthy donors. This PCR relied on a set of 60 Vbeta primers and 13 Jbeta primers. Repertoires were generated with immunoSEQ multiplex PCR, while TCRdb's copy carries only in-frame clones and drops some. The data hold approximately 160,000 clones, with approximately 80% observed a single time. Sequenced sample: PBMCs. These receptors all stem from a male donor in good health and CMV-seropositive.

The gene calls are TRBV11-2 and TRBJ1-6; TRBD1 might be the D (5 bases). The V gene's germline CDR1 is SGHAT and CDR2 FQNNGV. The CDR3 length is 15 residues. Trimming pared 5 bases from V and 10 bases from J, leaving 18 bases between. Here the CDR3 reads CASSGTIGGESPLHF. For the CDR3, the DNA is TGTGCCAGCAGCGGAACCATTGGGGGGGAGTCACCCCTCCACTTT.

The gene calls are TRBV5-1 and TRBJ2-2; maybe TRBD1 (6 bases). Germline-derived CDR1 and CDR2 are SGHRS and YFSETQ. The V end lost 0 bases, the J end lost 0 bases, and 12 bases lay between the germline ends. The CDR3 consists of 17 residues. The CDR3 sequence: CASSLGHRDPNTGELFF. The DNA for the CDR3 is TGCGCCAGCAGCTTGGGGCACAGGGACCCGAACACCGGGGAGCTGTTTTTT.

The CDR3 loop is CASVGSGSGPGGQFF. DNA for the CDR3: TGTGCCAGCGTCGGATCGGGGTCAGGCCCAGGGGGGCAGTTCTTC. The chain employs TRBV2 and TRBJ2-1, with 7 bases identical to TRBD1. Germline lookup yields CDR1 SNHLY and CDR2 FYNNEI. The CDR3 has 15 amino acids. V trimming: 8 bases; J trimming: 12 bases; junction bases outside the gene matches: 19.

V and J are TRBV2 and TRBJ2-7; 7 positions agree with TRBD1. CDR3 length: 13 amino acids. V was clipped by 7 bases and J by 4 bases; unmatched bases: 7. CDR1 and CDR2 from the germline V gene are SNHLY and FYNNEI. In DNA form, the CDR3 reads TGTGCCAGCATCCGGGACAGACTGTACGAGCAGTACTTC. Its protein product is CASIRDRLYEQYF.

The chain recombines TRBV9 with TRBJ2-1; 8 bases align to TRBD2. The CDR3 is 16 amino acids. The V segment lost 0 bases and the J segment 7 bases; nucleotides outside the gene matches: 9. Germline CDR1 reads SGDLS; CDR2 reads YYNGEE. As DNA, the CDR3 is TGTGCCAGCAGCGTAGGCTTCGGGGGGGCTGAAAATGAGCAGTTCTTC. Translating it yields CASSVGFGGAENEQFF.

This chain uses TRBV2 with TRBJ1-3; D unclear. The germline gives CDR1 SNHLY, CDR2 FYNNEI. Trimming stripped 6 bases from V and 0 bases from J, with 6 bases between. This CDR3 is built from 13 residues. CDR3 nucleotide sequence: TGTGCCAGCAGGGTGAGCTCTGGAAACACCATATATTTT. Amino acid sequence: CASRVSSGNTIYF.

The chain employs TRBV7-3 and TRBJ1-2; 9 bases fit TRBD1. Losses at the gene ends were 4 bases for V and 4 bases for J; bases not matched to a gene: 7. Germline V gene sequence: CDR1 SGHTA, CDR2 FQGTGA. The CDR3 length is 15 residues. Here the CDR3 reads CASSSILQGAYGYTF. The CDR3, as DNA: TGTGCCAGCAGCTCCATCCTACAGGGGGCCTATGGCTACACCTTC.

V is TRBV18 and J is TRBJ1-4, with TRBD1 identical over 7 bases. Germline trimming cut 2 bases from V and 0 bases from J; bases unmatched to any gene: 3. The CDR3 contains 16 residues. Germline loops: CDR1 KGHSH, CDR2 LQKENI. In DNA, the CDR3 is TGTGCCAGCTCACCAACAACAGGGGCAACTAATGAAAAACTGTTTTTT. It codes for CASSPTTGATNEKLFF.

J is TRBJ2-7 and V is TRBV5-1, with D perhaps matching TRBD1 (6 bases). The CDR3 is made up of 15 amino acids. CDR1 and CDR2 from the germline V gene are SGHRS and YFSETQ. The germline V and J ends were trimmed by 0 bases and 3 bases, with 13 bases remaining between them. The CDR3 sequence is CASSLVGQRFYEQYF. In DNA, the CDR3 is TGCGCCAGCAGCTTGGTAGGACAGCGGTTCTACGAGCAGTACTTC.

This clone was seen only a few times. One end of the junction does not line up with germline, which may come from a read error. This CDR3 reads CAWSGQGEEIF. The CDR3 bases are TGTGCCTGGAGTGGACAGGGCGAAGAGATCTTT. The chain is built from TRBV30 and TRBJ1-1, with TRBD1 matching over 7 bases. Germline V gene lookup returns CDR1 GTSNPN and CDR2 SVGIG (reference sequence). The CDR3 length is 11 residues. Looking up the rest from reference TRBV30 and TRBJ1-1 gives the full variable domain: SQTIHQWPATLVQPVGSPLSLECTVEGTSNPNLYWYRQAAGRGLQLLFYSVGIGQISSEVPQNLSASRPQDRQFILSSKKLLLSDSGFYLCAWSGQGEEIFGQGTRLTVV.

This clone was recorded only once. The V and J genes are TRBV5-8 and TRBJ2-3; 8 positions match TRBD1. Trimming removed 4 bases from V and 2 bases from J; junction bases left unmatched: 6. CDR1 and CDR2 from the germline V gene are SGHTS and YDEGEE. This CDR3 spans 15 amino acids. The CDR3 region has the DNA TGTGCCAGCAGCGTTTCGGACAGGGACACAGATACGCAGTATTTT. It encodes CASSVSDRDTDTQYF.

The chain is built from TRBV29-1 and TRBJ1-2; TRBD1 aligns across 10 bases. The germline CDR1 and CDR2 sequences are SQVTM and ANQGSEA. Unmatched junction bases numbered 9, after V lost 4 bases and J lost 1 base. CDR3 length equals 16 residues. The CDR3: CSVVPGQGPLNYGYTF. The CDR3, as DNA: TGCAGCGTTGTACCGGGACAGGGGCCCCTTAACTATGGCTACACCTTC.

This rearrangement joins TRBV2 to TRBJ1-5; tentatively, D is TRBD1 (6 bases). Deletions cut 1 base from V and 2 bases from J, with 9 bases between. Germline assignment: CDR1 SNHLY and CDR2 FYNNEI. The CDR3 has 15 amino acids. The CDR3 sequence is CASSEDRAGNQPQHF. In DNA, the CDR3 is TGTGCCAGCAGTGAAGACAGGGCCGGCAATCAGCCCCAGCATTTT.

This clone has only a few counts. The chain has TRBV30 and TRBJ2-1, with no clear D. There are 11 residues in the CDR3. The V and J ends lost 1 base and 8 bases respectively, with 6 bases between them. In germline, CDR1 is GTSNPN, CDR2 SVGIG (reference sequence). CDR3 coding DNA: TGTGCCTGGAGTGGACTCTATGAGCAGTTCTTC. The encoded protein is CAWSGLYEQFF.